This T cell receptor beta chain was recorded in a study of cytomegalovirus exposure and HLA in healthy donors. Overall study: The study placed over 65% of its approximately 400 genotyped donors in the Caucasian-associated ancestry cluster.

The primer mix had 60 Vbeta and 13 Jbeta primers. Repertoires were generated with immunoSEQ multiplex PCR, while TCRdb's copy carries only in-frame clones and drops some. The data show 200,000 or so clones, roughly four fifths seen once. Regarding the study as a whole: Many donors shared some public TCRs, even though most TCR sequences were rare.

Only one count was recorded for this clone. As yet, its antigen is unknown. Germline V gives CDR1 SGHAT, CDR2 FQNNGV. Deletions cut 2 bases from V and 5 bases from J, with 12 bases between. The CDR3 runs to 14 residues. Sequencing used PBMCs. The TCR comes from a woman between 40 and 50 years old in good health and CMV-seronegative. J is TRBJ1-2 and V is TRBV11-2; D not certain. DNA of the CDR3: TGTGCCAGCAGCTTAATCCCCAGGAGGTATGGCTACACCTTC. This sequence encodes CASSLIPRRYGYTF. Full variable domain (missing parts from reference TRBV11-2 and TRBJ1-2): EAGVAQSPRYKIIEKRQSVAFWCNPISGHATLYWYQQILGQGPKLLIQFQNNGVVDDSQLPKDRFSAERLKGVDSTLKIQPAKLEDSAVYLCASSLIPRRYGYTFGSGTRLTVV.